Reported below is one T cell receptor (beta chain). The data are from a study of shared T cell receptors in the human thymus. The data were produced by immunoSEQ multiplex PCR, yet TCRdb's version contains in-frame clones alone and is incomplete. The sample contains hundreds of thousands of clones, approximately 87% of which appear only once. The V gene lost 7 bases and the J gene lost 0 bases, with 13 bases spanning the gap. CDR1 SGHTA and CDR2 FQGNSA come from the germline V gene. This CDR3 has 14 amino acids. The data were also submitted as part of a second study, on human thymus T cells. That report adds: Resections obtained during corrective heart surgery supplied the thymus tissue. Thymic and blood repertoires seemed to favor certain V and J genes.

The rearrangement joins TRBV7-2 to TRBJ2-7; weak D call: TRBD2 (6 bases). Sequencing was done on a sample of thymocytes. The receptor's source is a boy under two years old with a congenital heart defect. CDR3 region: CASTHGGSSYEQYF. CDR3 bases: TGTGCCAGCACCCACGGGGGTTCCTCCTACGAGCAGTACTTC.